Below, 23 T cell receptor beta chains from the same sample are listed, as sequenced in a study of tumor and adjacent non-tumor tissue in lung cancer. Three rounds of nested PCR, following a modified ARM-PCR protocol, produced the TCRbeta library. TCRdb called the multiplex PCR reads again in MiXCR, with one record for every CDR3 protein. The sample includes about 76,000 distinct CDR3 sequences, 65% to 75% of them seen just once. RNA was extracted from bulk tissue without any cell sorting. The source material was lung tumor tissue. The receptors were gathered from a woman in her 70s with non-small cell lung cancer.

Concerning this clonotype itself: One end of the junction does not line up with germline, which may come from a read error. The chain couples TRBV6-6 to TRBJ2-1, with 11 positions matching TRBD2. The CDR3 contains 15 residues. In germline, CDR1 is MNHNY, CDR2 SVGAGI (reference sequence). The CDR3 protein is CTSSTGTSGYNEQFF. The CDR3 nucleotides read TGTACCAGCAGTACCGGGACTAGCGGTTACAATGAGCAGTTCTTC.

Regarding this clonotype: The junction departs from germline at one end; a sequencing error may be responsible. The chain is built from TRBV11-2 and TRBJ2-1, with 13 bases matching TRBD2. The CDR3 has 24 residues. From germline, CDR1 is SGHAT and CDR2 FQNNGV. The CDR3 nucleotides read TGTGCCAGCAGCTGGGGGCGGAAGGAATATACCGGGACTAGCGGGATCGTATCCTGCAATGAGCAGTTCTTC. Translated: CASSWGRKEYTGTSGIVSCNEQFF.

This clonotype was seen a handful of times. This may arise from a read error, as a much more abundant clone is one base away. V gene TRBV4-1 combines with J gene TRBJ2-5, with a possible D match to TRBD2 (5 bases). The V and J ends lost 3 bases and 1 base respectively, with 12 bases between them. There are 15 residues in the CDR3. Per the germline V gene, CDR1 is MGHRA and CDR2 is YSYEKL. The CDR3 DNA follows: TGCGCCAGCAGCCAGACCGGGATTACCCAAGAGACCCAGTACTTC. This sequence encodes CASSQTGITQETQYF.

The chain combines TRBV29-1 with TRBJ1-2; 11 nucleotides align to TRBD1. Germline trimming cut 8 bases from V and 11 bases from J; bases unmatched to any gene: 16. The germline V gene encodes CDR1 SQVTM and CDR2 ANQGSEA. This CDR3 comprises 14 residues. CDR3 in DNA: TGCAGCACCAAAGGCCCCGGGACAGGGGGTGGTTACACCTTC. Translated: CSTKGPGTGGGYTF.

Of note for this clonotype: The CDR3 does not end in the conserved phenylalanine or tryptophan, so this is likely a read error. The chain recombines TRBV10-1 with TRBJ2-1; D perhaps matches TRBD2 (5 bases). Trimming pared 9 bases from V and 7 bases from J, leaving 13 bases between. CDR3 size: 12 residues. Germline CDR1 and CDR2: WNHNN and SYGVQD (reference sequence). The CDR3 DNA sequence: TGCGCCAGTAGTCACTCGGGGAATGAGCAGTTCTTA. This translates into CASSHSGNEQFL.

The chain is built from TRBV6-2 or TRBV6-3 and TRBJ2-5, with TRBD1 matching 7 bases. The CDR3 is 20 amino acids. Germline lookup yields CDR1 MNHEY and CDR2 SVGEGT. J lost 2 bases, V lost 0 bases, and 18 bases had no gene match. CDR3 in DNA: TGTGCCAGCAGTTACTCGATTTGGAAACTCCGGGACAGAGGTCAAGAGACCCAGTACTTC. This codes for CASSYSIWKLRDRGQETQYF.

V and J are TRBV6-5 and TRBJ1-3; D not resolved. The V gene lost 8 bases and the J gene lost 4 bases, with 18 bases spanning the gap. Germline V CDR1 and CDR2: MNHEY, SVGAGI. The CDR3 has 15 amino acids. As DNA, the CDR3 is TGTGCCAGCGGACCCCAGGTGGTGCGGGGAAACACCATATATTTT. Encoded protein: CASGPQVVRGNTIYF.

Notes on this clonotype: One base away lies a much larger clone, so this may be a sequencing read error. The CDR3 DNA follows: TGTGCCAGCAGCCAAGGTGGGGGGAACATCGGGGAGCTGTTTTTT. Translation: CASSQGGGNIGELFF. The J gene is TRBJ2-2, the V gene TRBV7-9, with D possibly TRBD2 on 6 matching bases. Per germline, CDR1 SEHNR and CDR2 FQNEAQ (reference sequence). This CDR3 is built from 15 residues.

On this clonotype: At one boundary the junction diverges from the germline segment, which might be a read error. The CDR3 spells CASSDFWGAGGLGETQYF. The CDR3 region has the DNA TGCGCCAGCAGTGACTTTTGGGGAGCGGGAGGGCTAGGGGAGACACAGTACTTC. V usage is TRBV10-2 and J usage is TRBJ2-5; 10 positions agree with TRBD2. This CDR3 spans 18 amino acids. Per the germline V gene, CDR1 is WSHSY and CDR2 is SAAADI.

As concerns this clonotype: An end of the junction does not agree with germline; a read error may underlie this. The rearrangement uses TRBV4-2 and TRBJ2-2; D unresolved. Germline CDR1 is LGHNA and CDR2 is YNFKEQ. CDR3 size: 16 residues. CDR3 nucleotides: TGTGCCAGCAGTCAAGATAGGACCCCATGTACCGGGGAGCTGTTTTTT. It specifies CASSQDRTPCTGELFF.

This clonotype was detected ten times or more. This chain uses TRBV6-2 or TRBV6-3 with TRBJ2-2; D tentatively reads TRBD1 or TRBD2 (5 bases each). V shed 8 bases and J shed 2 bases, with 12 bases lying between them. Germline values: CDR1 MNHEY, CDR2 SVGEGT. This CDR3 region has 14 residues. The CDR3 loop is CASSGTFNTGELFF. In DNA, the CDR3 is TGTGCCAGCTCCGGGACCTTCAACACCGGGGAGCTGTTTTTT.

The rearrangement uses TRBV12-3 or TRBV12-4 and TRBJ2-1; possibly TRBD2 for D (6 bases). The CDR3 runs to 11 residues. V lost 5 bases and J 15 bases, leaving 14 bases between the germline ends. Here the CDR3 DNA reads TGTGCCAGCAGTGTACGTGGAGGGCGGTTCTTC. Translating it yields CASSVRGGRFF.

V and J are TRBV28 and TRBJ1-2; unclear D gene. Germline V gives CDR1 MDHEN, CDR2 SYDVKM. This CDR3 is 12 amino acids long. Trimming pared 5 bases from V and 5 bases from J, leaving 9 bases between. CDR3 amino acids: CASSGHLYGYTF. In DNA form, the CDR3 reads TGTGCCAGCAGTGGGCACCTATATGGCTACACCTTC.

A remark on this clonotype: At one boundary the junction diverges from the germline segment, which might be a read error. This chain joins TRBV20-1 and TRBJ1-2; tentative D call: TRBD1 (6 bases). The CDR3 loop spans 14 amino acids. In germline, CDR1 is DFQATT, CDR2 SNEGSKA (reference sequence). Written as DNA, the CDR3 is TGTGGTGCTAGAGAACAGGGAAGTGCCTATGGCTACACCTTC. It translates to CGAREQGSAYGYTF.

A remark on this clonotype: Germline is not matched at one junction end, which may reflect a read error. The genes are TRBV6-2 or TRBV6-3 and TRBJ2-3; D may be TRBD1 (5 bases). The CDR3 sequence is 13 residues long. Per the germline V gene, CDR1 is MNHEY and CDR2 is SVGEGT. CDR3 nucleotide sequence: TGTACCAGCACCACGGACAATTCAGATACGCAGTATTTT. As protein: CTSTTDNSDTQYF.

This clonotype was seen many times. The rearrangement links TRBV10-3 to TRBJ2-1; D not certain. The germline CDR1 and CDR2 sequences are ENHRY and SYGVKD. The CDR3 covers 13 residues. Deletions cut 2 bases from V and 8 bases from J, with 10 bases between. The CDR3 loop is CAISEIGWDEQFF. The CDR3 bases are TGTGCCATCAGTGAGATCGGGTGGGATGAGCAGTTCTTC.

The V gene is TRBV12-3 or TRBV12-4, the J gene TRBJ2-7; D remains ambiguous. With 7 bases removed from V and 9 bases from J, the gap between germline ends came to 19 bases. The CDR3 sequence is 13 residues long. In nucleotides, the CDR3 is TGTGCCAGCAATCCGGGCCCCGCCAACGGGCAGTACTTC. It is translated as CASNPGPANGQYF.

There are a few counts of this clonotype. Possible read error: a much larger clone is one base away. CDR3 residues: CNADRGYGYTF. CDR3 coding DNA: TGCAATGCCGACCGGGGATATGGCTACACCTTC. The rearrangement links TRBV20-1 to TRBJ1-2; no reliable D call. CDR3 length equals 11 residues. Germline V gene data show CDR1 as DFQATT and CDR2 as SNEGSKA (reference sequence).

This clonotype has at least ten counts. The chain is built from TRBV4-2 and TRBJ2-7, with D perhaps TRBD1 or TRBD2 (5 bases each). CDR1 is LGHNA, CDR2 YNFKEQ, per germline. This CDR3 has 16 amino acids. V shed 4 bases and J shed 2 bases, with 18 bases lying between them. This chain's CDR3 is CASSPRSRDVTYEQYF. The CDR3, as DNA: TGTGCCAGCAGCCCCAGGAGTAGGGACGTCACCTACGAGCAGTACTTC.

The rearrangement links TRBV28 to TRBJ2-1; 10 bases fit TRBD2. After removal of 6 bases from V and 0 bases from J, the junction contained 11 bases not matched to a gene. The CDR3 loop spans 18 amino acids. Germline CDR1 reads MDHEN; CDR2 reads SYDVKM. CDR3 bases: TGTGCCAGCAGCTCCATAGCGGGAGGAGGCTCCTCCTACAATGAGCAGTTCTTC. Translating gives CASSSIAGGGSSYNEQFF.

This clonotype turned up a few times. A much larger clone differs from this one at a single base, so this may be a read error. The chain links TRBV6-1 to TRBJ2-7; D uncertain. From germline, CDR1 is MNHNS and CDR2 SASEGT. This CDR3 has 12 amino acids. V was cut by 2 bases and J by 6 bases, with 8 bases left in between. The DNA for the CDR3 is TGTGCCAGCAGTGAAAACGCGATCGAGCAGTACTTC. Residues: CASSENAIEQYF.

Remarks on this clonotype: The junction departs from germline at one end; a sequencing error may be responsible. The chain recombines TRBV5-1 with TRBJ2-1; possible D gene TRBD1, 6 bases. There are 15 residues in the CDR3. In germline, CDR1 is SGHRS, CDR2 YFSETQ. CDR3 nucleotide sequence: TGCGCCAGCAGCACCTCCGGGACAAACTATAATGAGCACTTCTTC. Encoded protein: CASSTSGTNYNEHFF.

The sample holds many counts of this clonotype. The chain recombines TRBV11-2 with TRBJ2-3; no clear D. V was cut by 5 bases and J by 0 bases, with 12 bases left in between. The CDR3 extends over 15 amino acids. The germline V gene has CDR1 SGHAT and CDR2 FQNNGV. The CDR3 region has the DNA TGTGCCAGCAGCGCCGCCCTCAGTAGCACAGATACGCAGTATTTT. Amino acids: CASSAALSSTDTQYF.